This section outlines one T cell receptor (beta chain) sequence together with its context. Its antigen remains unknown. This entry belongs to a study of blood T cells in healthy people across ages. General study findings and limits: Total diversity from one million sequenced T cells was likely underestimated.

A sample-barcoded 5' primer and a J-beta primer mix were used in a second PCR of roughly 7 to 12 cycles. With 12 random nucleotides, a template-switch adaptor tagged each individual cDNA molecule. TCRdb analysed the 5' RACE reads with MiXCR anew, one entry per CDR3 protein. The sample yields roughly 1,800,000 distinct CDR3 sequences, just under 50% seen once. This CDR3 has 17 residues. Looked up from germline, CDR1 is DFQATT and CDR2 is SNEGSKA (reference sequence). V gave up 4 bases and J gave up 3 bases; unmatched junction bases: 14. The clonotype originates from a woman aged 40 to 50 in good health. What was sequenced was blood. The V gene is TRBV20-1, the J gene TRBJ1-5; TRBD1 aligns across 8 bases. For the CDR3, the DNA is TGCAGTGCTACAATGGACAGGGAGCCCTTCTTCAATCAGCCCCAGCATTTT. Amino acid sequence: CSATMDREPFFNQPQHF.